This T cell receptor (beta chain) emerged from a study of T-cell memory formation after mild COVID-19. Broader study findings: Contracting clones, day 15 to 85, had balanced CD4/CD8, and later expanders favored CD4+. SARS-CoV-2 specificity of second-wave clones peaking day 37 was unconfirmed.

V lost 4 bases, J lost 0 bases, and 22 bases lay in between. CDR1 and CDR2 (germline): SGHTA, FQGNSA. CDR3 length: 19 residues. About this clonotype: Its specificity is unknown.

Constant-segment-primed 5'RACE gave TCR alpha and TCR beta cDNA libraries with sample barcodes and UMIs. MiXCR was run by TCRdb on the 5' RACE reads, yielding one entry per CDR3 protein. The table lists about 290,000 distinct CDR3 sequences, approximately 15% of them singletons. Sequencing was carried out using PBMCs or a T cell subset sorted from them (not recorded which). This sequence joins TRBV7-2 and TRBJ1-5; D is uncertain. The sequence derives from a man aged 18 to 29 who had mild COVID-19 (a few samples of this study predate the infection). Cell type and time point are not known. The CDR3 DNA follows: TGTGCCAGCAGCTCCCGGGGAGGGCATGGCCCCTATAGCAATCAGCCCCAGCATTTT. Protein sequence: CASSSRGGHGPYSNQPQHF.